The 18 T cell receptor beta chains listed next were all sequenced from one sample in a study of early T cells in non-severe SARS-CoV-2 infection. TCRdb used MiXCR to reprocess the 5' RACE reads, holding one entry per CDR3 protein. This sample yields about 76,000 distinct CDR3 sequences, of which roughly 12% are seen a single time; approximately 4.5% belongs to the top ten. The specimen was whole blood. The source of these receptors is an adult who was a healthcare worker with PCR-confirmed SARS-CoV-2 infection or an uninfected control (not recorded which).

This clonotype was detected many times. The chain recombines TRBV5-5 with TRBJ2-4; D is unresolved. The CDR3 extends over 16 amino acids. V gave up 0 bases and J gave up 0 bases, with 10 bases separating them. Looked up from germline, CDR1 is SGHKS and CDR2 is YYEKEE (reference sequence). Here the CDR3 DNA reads TGTGCCAGCAGCTTGGTTGGGGTCGGAGCCAAAAACATTCAGTACTTC. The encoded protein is CASSLVGVGAKNIQYF.

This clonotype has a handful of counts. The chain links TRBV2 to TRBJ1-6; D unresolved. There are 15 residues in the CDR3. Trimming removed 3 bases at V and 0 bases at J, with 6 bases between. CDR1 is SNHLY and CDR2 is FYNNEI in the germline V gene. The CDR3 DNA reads TGTGCCAGCAGTGATGGGAGCTCCTATAATTCACCCCTCCACTTT. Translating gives CASSDGSSYNSPLHF.

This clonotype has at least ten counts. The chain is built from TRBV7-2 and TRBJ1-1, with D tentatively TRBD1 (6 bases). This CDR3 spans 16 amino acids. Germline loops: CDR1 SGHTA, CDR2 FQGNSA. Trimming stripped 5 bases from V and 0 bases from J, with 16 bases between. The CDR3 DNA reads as TGTGCCAGCAGCCAGCGTGGGGGGCCGGTGAACACTGAAGCTTTCTTT. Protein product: CASSQRGGPVNTEAFF.

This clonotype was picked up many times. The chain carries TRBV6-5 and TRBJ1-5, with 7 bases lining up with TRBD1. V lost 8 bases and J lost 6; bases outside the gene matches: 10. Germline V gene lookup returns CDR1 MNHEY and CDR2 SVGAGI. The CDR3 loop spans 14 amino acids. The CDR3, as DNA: TGTGCCAGCTCCTTGGACAGGTCAGGTCAGCCCCAGCATTTT. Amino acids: CASSLDRSGQPQHF.

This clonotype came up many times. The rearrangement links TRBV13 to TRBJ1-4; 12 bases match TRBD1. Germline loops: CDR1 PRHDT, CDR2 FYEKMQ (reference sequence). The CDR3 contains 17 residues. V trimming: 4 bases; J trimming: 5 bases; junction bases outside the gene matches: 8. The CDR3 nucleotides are TGTGCCAGCAGCTGTAAAGGGACAGGGGGCGCGAATGAAAAACTGTTTTTT. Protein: CASSCKGTGGANEKLFF.

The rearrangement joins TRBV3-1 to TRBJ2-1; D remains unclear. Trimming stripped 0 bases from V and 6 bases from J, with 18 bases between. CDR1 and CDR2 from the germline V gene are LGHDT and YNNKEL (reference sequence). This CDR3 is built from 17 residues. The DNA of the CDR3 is TGTGCCAGCAGCCAAGACCCCGAACGAAGGGAAGTCAATGAGCAGTTCTTC. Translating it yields CASSQDPERREVNEQFF.

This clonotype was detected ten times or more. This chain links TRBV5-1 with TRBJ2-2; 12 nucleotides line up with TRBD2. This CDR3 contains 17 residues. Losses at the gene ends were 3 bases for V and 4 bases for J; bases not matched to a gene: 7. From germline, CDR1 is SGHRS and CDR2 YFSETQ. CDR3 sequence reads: CASSSTSGGFGTGELFF. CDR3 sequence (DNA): TGCGCCAGCAGCTCCACTAGCGGGGGGTTTGGCACCGGGGAGCTGTTTTTT.

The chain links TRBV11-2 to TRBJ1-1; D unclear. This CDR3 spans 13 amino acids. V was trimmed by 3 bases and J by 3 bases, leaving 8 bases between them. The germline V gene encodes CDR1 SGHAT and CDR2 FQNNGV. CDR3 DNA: TGTGCCAGCAGCTTGCGTCAAGACACTGAAGCTTTCTTT. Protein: CASSLRQDTEAFF. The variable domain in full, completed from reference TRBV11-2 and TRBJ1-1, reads EAGVAQSPRYKIIEKRQSVAFWCNPISGHATLYWYQQILGQGPKLLIQFQNNGVVDDSQLPKDRFSAERLKGVDSTLKIQPAKLEDSAVYLCASSLRQDTEAFFGQGTRLTVV.

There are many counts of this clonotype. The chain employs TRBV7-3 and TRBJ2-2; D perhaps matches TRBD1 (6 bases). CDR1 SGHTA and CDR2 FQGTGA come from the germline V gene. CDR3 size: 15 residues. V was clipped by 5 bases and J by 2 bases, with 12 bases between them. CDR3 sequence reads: CASSPGQTNTGELFF. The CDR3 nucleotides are TGTGCCAGCAGCCCCGGACAGACCAACACCGGGGAGCTGTTTTTT. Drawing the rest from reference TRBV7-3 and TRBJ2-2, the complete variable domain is GAGVSQTPSNKVTEKGKYVELRCDPISGHTALYWYRQSLGQGPEFLIYFQGTGAADDSGLPNDRFFAVRPEGSVSTLKIQRTERGDSAVYLCASSPGQTNTGELFFGEGSRLTVL.

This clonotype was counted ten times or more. The CDR3 region is CASSQRVTGSDDSPLHF. For the CDR3, the DNA is TGCGCCAGCAGTCAAAGGGTGACAGGGTCGGACGATTCACCCCTCCACTTT. This chain connects TRBV23-1 to TRBJ1-6, with TRBD1 matching over 7 bases. TRBV23-1 is treated as an ORF (open reading frame) with a function not yet certain. CDR3 length: 17 amino acids. Trimming took 2 bases from V and 8 from J; bases not matched to a gene: 12.

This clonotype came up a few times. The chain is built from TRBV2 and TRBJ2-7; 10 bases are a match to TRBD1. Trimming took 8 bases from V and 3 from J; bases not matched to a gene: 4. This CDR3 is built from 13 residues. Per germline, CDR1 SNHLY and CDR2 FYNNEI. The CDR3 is CASSGTGDYEQYF. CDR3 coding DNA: TGTGCCAGCTCCGGGACAGGGGACTACGAGCAGTACTTC.

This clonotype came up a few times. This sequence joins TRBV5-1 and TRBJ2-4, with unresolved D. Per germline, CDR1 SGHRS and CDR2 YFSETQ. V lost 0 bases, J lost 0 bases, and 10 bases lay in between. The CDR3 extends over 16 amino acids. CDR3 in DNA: TGCGCCAGCAGCTTGGAGGTGAACTTAGCCAAAAACATTCAGTACTTC. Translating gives CASSLEVNLAKNIQYF.

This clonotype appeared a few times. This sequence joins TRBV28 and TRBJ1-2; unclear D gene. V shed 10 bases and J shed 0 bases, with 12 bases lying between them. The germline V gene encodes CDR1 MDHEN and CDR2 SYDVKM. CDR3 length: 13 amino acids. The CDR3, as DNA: TGTGCCACCCGACGGAACTCTAACTATGGCTACACCTTC. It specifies CATRRNSNYGYTF.

In nucleotides, the CDR3 is TGTGCCAGCAGCCAAGGAGGGCTAGCGGGGGGTAGCACAGATACGCAGTATTTT. Amino acids: CASSQGGLAGGSTDTQYF. The rearrangement joins TRBV4-2 to TRBJ2-3; 11 bases match TRBD2. With 1 base clipped from V and 0 bases from J, the junction kept 6 bases outside the gene matches. CDR1 and CDR2 from the germline V gene are LGHNA and YNFKEQ. The CDR3 is 18 residues long.

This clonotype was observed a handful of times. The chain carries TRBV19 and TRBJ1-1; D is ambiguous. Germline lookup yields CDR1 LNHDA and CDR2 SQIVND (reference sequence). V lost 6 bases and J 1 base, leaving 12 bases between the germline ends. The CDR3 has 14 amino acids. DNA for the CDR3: TGTGCCAGTAGCAAACGGACCGAGAACACTGAAGCTTTCTTT. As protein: CASSKRTENTEAFF.

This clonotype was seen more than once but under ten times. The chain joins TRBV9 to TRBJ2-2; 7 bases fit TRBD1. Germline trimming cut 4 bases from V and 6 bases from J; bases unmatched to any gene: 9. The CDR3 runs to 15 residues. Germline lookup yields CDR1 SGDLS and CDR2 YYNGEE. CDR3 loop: CASSPPEGAAGELFF. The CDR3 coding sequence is TGTGCCAGCAGCCCACCCGAGGGGGCGGCCGGGGAGCTGTTTTTT.

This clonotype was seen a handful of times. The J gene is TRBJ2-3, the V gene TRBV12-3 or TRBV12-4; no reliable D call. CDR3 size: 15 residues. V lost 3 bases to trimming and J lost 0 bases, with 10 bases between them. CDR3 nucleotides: TGTGCCAGCAGTTTCTTGCGCCAGAGCACAGATACGCAGTATTTT. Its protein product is CASSFLRQSTDTQYF.

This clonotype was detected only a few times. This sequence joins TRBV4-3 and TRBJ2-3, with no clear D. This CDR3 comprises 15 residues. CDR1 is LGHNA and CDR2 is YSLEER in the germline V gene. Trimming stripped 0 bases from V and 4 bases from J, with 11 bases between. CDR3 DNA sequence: TGCGCCAGCAGCCAAGATCTCCACAAGGCAGATACGCAGTATTTT. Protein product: CASSQDLHKADTQYF.